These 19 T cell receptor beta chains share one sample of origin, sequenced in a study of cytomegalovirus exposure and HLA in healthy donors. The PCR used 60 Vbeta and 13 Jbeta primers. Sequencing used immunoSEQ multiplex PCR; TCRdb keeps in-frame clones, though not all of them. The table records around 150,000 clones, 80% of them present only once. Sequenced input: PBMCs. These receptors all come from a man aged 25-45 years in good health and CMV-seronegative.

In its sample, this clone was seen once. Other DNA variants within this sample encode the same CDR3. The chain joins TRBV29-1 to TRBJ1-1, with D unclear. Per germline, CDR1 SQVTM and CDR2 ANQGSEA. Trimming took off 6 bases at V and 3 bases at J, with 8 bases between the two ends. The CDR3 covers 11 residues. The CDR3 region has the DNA TGCAGCGTCCGGAGGGACACTGAAGCTTTCTTT. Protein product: CSVRRDTEAFF. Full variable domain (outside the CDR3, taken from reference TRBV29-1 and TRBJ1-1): SAVISQKPSRDICQRGTSLTIQCQVDSQVTMMFWYRQQPGQSLTLIATANQGSEATYESGFVIDKFPISRPNLTFSTLTVSNMSPEDSSIYLCSVRRDTEAFFGQGTRLTVV.

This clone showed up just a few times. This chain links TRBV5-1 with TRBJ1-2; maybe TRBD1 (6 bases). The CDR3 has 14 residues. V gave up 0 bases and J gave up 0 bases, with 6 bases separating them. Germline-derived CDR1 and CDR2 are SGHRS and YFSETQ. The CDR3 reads CASSLGQANYGYTF. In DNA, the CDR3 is TGCGCCAGCAGCTTGGGACAGGCTAACTATGGCTACACCTTC. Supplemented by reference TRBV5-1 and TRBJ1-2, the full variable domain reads KAGVTQTPRYLIKTRGQQVTLSCSPISGHRSVSWYQQTPGQGLQFLFEYFSETQRNKGNFPGRFSGRQFSNSRSEMNVSTLELGDSALYLCASSLGQANYGYTFGSGTRLTVV.

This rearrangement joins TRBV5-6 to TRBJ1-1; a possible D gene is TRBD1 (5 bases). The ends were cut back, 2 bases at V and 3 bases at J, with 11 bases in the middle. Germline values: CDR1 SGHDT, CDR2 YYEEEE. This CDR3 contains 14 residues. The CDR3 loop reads CASSFSGDYTEAFF. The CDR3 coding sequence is TGTGCCAGCAGCTTCTCTGGGGACTACACTGAAGCTTTCTTT.

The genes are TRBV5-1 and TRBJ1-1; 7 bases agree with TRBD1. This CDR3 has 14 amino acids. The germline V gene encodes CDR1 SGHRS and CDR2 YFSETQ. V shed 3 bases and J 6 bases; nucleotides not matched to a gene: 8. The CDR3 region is CASSSYGTDAEAFF. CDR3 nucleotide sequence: TGCGCCAGCAGCTCTTACGGGACAGACGCTGAAGCTTTCTTT.

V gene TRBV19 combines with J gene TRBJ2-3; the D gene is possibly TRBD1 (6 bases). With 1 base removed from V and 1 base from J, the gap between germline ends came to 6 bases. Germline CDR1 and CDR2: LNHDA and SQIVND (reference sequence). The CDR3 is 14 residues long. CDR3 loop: CASSIGQGTDTQYF. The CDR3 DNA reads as TGTGCCAGTAGTATAGGACAGGGCACAGATACGCAGTATTTT. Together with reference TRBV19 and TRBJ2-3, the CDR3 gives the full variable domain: DGGITQSPKYLFRKEGQNVTLSCEQNLNHDAMYWYRQDPGQGLRLIYYSQIVNDFQKGDIAEGYSVSREKKESFPLTVTSAQKNPTAFYLCASSIGQGTDTQYFGPGTRLTVL.

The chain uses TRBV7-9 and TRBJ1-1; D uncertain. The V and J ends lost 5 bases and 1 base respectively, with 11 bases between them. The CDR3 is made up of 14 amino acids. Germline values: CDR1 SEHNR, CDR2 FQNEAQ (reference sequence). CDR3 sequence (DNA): TGTGCCAGCAGCCCTGTCGTCCCGAACACTGAAGCTTTCTTT. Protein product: CASSPVVPNTEAFF.

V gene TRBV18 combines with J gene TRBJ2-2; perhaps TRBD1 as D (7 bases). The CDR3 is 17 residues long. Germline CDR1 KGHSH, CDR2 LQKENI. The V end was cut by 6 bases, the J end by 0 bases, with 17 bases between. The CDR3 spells CASSRDRTGSNTGELFF. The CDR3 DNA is TGTGCCAGCTCGCGGGACCGGACAGGTTCGAACACCGGGGAGCTGTTTTTT. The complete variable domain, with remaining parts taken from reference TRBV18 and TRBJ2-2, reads NAGVMQNPRHLVRRRGQEARLRCSPMKGHSHVYWYRQLPEEGLKFMVYLQKENIIDESGMPKERFSAEFPKEGPSILRIQQVVRGDSAAYFCASSRDRTGSNTGELFFGEGSRLTVL.

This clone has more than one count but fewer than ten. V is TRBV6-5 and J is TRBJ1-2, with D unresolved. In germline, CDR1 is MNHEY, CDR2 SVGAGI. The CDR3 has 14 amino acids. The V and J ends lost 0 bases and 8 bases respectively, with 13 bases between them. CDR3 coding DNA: TGTGCCAGCAGTTACTCGAGGGTTTTAGCCGGCTACACCTTC. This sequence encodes CASSYSRVLAGYTF.

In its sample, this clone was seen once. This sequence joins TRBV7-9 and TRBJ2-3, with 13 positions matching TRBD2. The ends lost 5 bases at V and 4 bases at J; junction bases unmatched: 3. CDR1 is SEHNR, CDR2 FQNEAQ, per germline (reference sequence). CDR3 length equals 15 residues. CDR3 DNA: TGTGCCAGCAGCCAAACTAGCGGGGGGGCAGATACGCAGTATTTT. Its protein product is CASSQTSGGADTQYF.

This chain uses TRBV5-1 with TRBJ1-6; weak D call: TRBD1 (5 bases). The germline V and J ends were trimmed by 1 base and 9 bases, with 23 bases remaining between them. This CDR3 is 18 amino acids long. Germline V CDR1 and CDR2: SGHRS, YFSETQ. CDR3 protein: CASSLKGPDSWSSSPLHF. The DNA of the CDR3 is TGCGCCAGCAGCTTGAAGGGGCCCGACTCCTGGTCTTCTTCACCCCTCCACTTT.

This CDR3 reads CASSLFGTGRKAEAFF. CDR3 nucleotide sequence: TGTGCCAGCAGTTTATTTGGGACAGGGAGAAAAGCTGAAGCTTTCTTT. The rearrangement links TRBV28 to TRBJ1-1; 9 nucleotides line up with TRBD1. With 1 base clipped from V and 6 bases from J, the junction kept 9 bases outside the gene matches. Germline V CDR1 and CDR2: MDHEN, SYDVKM. The CDR3 loop spans 16 amino acids.

The chain's CDR3 is CASSGRDRGGYEQYF. For the CDR3, the DNA is TGTGCCAGCAGCGGCCGGGACAGGGGGGGCTACGAGCAGTACTTC. This chain links TRBV9 with TRBJ2-7; 11 nucleotides agree with TRBD1. Looked up from germline, CDR1 is SGDLS and CDR2 is YYNGEE. This CDR3 is built from 15 residues. V was pared by 3 bases and J by 3 bases, with 5 bases of the junction left unmatched.

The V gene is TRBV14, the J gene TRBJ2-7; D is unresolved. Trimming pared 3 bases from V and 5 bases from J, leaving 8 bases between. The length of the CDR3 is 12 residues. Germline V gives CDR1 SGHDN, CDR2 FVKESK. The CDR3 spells CASSQRFHEQYF. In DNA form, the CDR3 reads TGTGCCAGCAGCCAGCGTTTCCACGAGCAGTACTTC.

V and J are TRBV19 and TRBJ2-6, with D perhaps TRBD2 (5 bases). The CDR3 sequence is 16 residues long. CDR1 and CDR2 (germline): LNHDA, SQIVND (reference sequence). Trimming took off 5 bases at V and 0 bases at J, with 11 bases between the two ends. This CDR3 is CASSLSGSSGANVLTF. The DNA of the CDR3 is TGTGCCAGTAGTCTAAGTGGGAGCTCTGGGGCCAACGTCCTGACTTTC.

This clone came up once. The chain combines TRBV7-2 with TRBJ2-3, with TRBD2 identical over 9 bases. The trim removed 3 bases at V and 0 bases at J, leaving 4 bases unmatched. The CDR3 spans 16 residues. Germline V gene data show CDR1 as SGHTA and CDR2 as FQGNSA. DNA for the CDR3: TGTGCCAGCAGCTTCGGACTAGCGTTAAGCACAGATACGCAGTATTTT. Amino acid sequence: CASSFGLALSTDTQYF.

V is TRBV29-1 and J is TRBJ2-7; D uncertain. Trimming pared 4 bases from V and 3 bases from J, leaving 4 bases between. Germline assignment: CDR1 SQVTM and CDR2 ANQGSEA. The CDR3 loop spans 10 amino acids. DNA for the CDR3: TGCAGCGTTGTCGGCTACGAGCAGTACTTC. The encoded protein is CSVVGYEQYF.

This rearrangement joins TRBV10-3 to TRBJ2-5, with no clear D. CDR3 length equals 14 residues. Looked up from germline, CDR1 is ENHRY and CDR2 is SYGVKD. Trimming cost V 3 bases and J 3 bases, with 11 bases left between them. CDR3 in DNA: TGTGCCATCAGTGATGTCGGAGAAGAAGAGACCCAGTACTTC. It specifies CAISDVGEEETQYF.

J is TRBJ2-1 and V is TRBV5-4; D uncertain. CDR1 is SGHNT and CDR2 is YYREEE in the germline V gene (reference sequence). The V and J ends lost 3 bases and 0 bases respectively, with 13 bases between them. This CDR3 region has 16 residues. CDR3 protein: CASSSVTLSSYNEQFF. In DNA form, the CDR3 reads TGTGCCAGCAGCTCCGTGACTCTTAGCTCCTACAATGAGCAGTTCTTC.

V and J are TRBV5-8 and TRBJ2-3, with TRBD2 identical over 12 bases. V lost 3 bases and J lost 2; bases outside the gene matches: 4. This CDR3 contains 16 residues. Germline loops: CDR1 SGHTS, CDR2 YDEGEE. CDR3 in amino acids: CASSSRLAGDTDTQYF. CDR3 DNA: TGTGCCAGCAGCTCAAGACTAGCGGGGGACACAGATACGCAGTATTTT.